The present entry profiles one T cell receptor beta chain with its context. Its antigen target is currently unknown. Via the germline V gene (reference sequence), CDR1 is LNHDA and CDR2 SQIVND. The CDR3 has 13 amino acids, counting the end cysteine and phenylalanine. The retained sequence is limited to the CDR3, 39 bases, with the frame set at the first base. Deletion took 7 bases off V and 15 bases off J, with a span of 19 bases between the germline ends. This sample was included in a study of cytomegalovirus exposure and HLA in healthy donors (dated by TCRdb to the late 2010s). Regarding the study in general: In an earlier analysis of 450 to 750 of the donors, 250 to 350 Gb of sequence data and 100 million or so unique TCR beta sequences from roughly 180 million T cells were reported. An early release that covered around 590 HLA-typed donors contained approximately 300 gigabases of sequencing data and about 93 million unique TCR sequences. The genetic ancestry cluster associated with self-reported Caucasian donors included about four fifths of the 350 to 500 genotyped donors. The study aimed to test whether signatures of past pathogen exposure could be identified by cataloging public T cell receptors. The T cell repertoires of 666 subjects were profiled by immunosequencing and related to cytomegalovirus serostatus. Along with the 666-subject first cohort, a separate validation cohort of around 120 different subjects was used. To predict cytomegalovirus infection status, the study brought together high-throughput TCR immunosequencing, statistical association of individual TCRs with disease status, and machine learning. To study patterns of TCR occurrence, a later analysis re-analyzed previously published TCR beta repertoires from several hundred donors and added high-resolution HLA genotyping. In the later analysis, no new phenotypic data were used to find candidate immune exposures; instead, reliance was placed on TCR beta sequences and their occurrence across donors. An earlier analysis of more than 450 of the donors used high-throughput TCR beta sequencing to judge whether each TCR beta V gene segment behaved as functional or pseudogenic. Alongside the repertoire data, information on donor age, sex, ethnicity and CMV serostatus was compiled. A later genetic analysis used genome-wide SNP genotypes for about 60% of the roughly 700 donors, treating that subset as a discovery cohort. All discovery cohort repertoires had been generated using a single sequencing platform. HLA typing included class I and class II loci at four-digit resolution. Typing coverage differed by locus: A, B, C, DRB1 and DQB1 were typed in about 620-630 donors, DQA1 in 500 to 550, DPA1 in roughly 590, and DPB1 in roughly 450. Because of strong linkage in the cohort, roughly five DR-DQ haplotypes were treated as single units for association and clustering. Among approximately 370 genotyped donors of the cohort, an average of roughly 230,000 unique TCR beta nucleotide sequences was sequenced per donor, of which about 18% were non-productive.

The cohort consisted of some 730 healthy bone marrow donors. Cohort members were all nominally healthy when sampled, although unrecorded immune exposures were likely present. The donor was CMV seronegative and was included in the group of a few hundred seronegative cohort members. A peripheral blood sample was collected from each donor, and TCR beta sequencing was performed on peripheral blood mononuclear cells. Genomic DNA was extracted from the blood cell samples with the Qiagen DNeasy Blood Extraction Kit. Libraries were constructed by the immunoSEQ multiplex PCR assay. For the multiplex PCR, a mixture combining 60 forward primers for TCR Vbeta segments and 13 reverse primers for TCR Jbeta segments was used. A multiplex PCR assay on genomic DNA amplified the CDR3 region of rearranged TCR beta genes. On the Illumina HiSeq System, the amplified TCR beta libraries were sequenced as 87-base-pair reads. In the source study's methods: A later analysis counted about 80 million unique TCR beta chains across the 666 repertoires, and about 10 million of these chains were shared by at least two donors. To remove PCR and sequencing errors, raw reads were error-corrected and collapsed into unique sequences using a nearest-neighbor algorithm that merged closely related sequences. CDR3 sequences were aligned to IMGT reference sequences to assign V, D and J gene segments. For a sequence to be retained, a match of at least six nucleotides was required to both a V gene segment and a J gene segment. Rearrangements were called productive when the CDR3 lacked stop codons and stayed in frame with V and J; all others were non-productive. CDR3 was defined by IMGT convention, running from the second conserved V-encoded cysteine to the conserved J-encoded phenylalanine. In an earlier analysis of more than 550 of the donors, sequences lacking an unambiguous match to a single V gene segment were excluded. In an earlier analysis of about 590 of the donors, a V segment was called functional when productive rearrangements were above 56.7%, and segregating when the standard deviation between donors exceeded 5%. A statistical classification framework was built for diagnosing cytomegalovirus status from the catalog of TCR beta chain sequences. A later analysis assigned V and J genes by comparing TCR nucleotide sequences with IMGT/GENE-DB human TR gene sequences. The TCRdist pipeline was used in a later analysis to assign CDR3 sequences and most-parsimonious VDJ recombination scenarios. In a later analysis, each TCR beta chain was defined by its CDR3 amino acid sequence together with its V-gene family, and reads without a unique V-gene family were excluded. To address suspected cross-contamination and a sequencing artifact, a later analysis removed 592 highly shared, low-generation-probability nucleotide sequences. A later analysis calculated a clonal expansion index for each public chain from normalized within-repertoire ranks of inferred template counts. A later analysis computed generation probabilities with a VDJ recombination model fitted to out-of-frame rearrangements, and checked the results against IGoR. Hypergeometric tests were used in a later analysis to score TCR-TCR, TCR-HLA and TCR-CMV co-occurrence, with a repertoire-size bias correction applied to the TCR pairs. A later analysis estimated false discovery rates by permuting HLA or CMV assignments 20 times. In a later analysis, co-occurring TCRs were grouped with DBSCAN, and TCRdist sequence similarity was added when clustering was performed within HLA-allele-positive subsets. Repertoires with fewer than 30,000 or more than 120,000 public chains, plus five repertoires with anomalous nucleotide sharing, were excluded from co-occurrence clustering. Entries here come from immuneACCESS through TCRdb and include only in-frame sequences with V and J called. Some clones fail to appear in such tables; in the studies checked, an unresolved V gene covers under half of the shortfall, and the cause of the remainder is unknown. Clonal size and the V and J genes are those of that table, whereas D and trimming came from the DNA. The sample table records tens of thousands of clones. The ten most abundant clones make up about 1.1% of the sample.

What the authors observed across the whole study: A later genetic analysis associated a missense DCLRE1C variant with V-gene and J-gene trimming of TCR beta chains, and an independent cohort replicated the association. A later analysis found that TCR association rates varied across HLA loci, with DRB1 alleles showing the most associated TCRs and HLA-C alleles the fewest. While some public TCRs were present in many individuals, most TCR sequences turned up only very rarely across donors. The presence/absence analyses assumed that sequencing depth was roughly uniform across donors, and that assumption may not be true. At a false discovery rate of 0.05, a later analysis linked under 20,000 TCR beta sequences to specific HLA alleles. When HLA alleles, especially DR and DQ, strongly co-occurred, TCR associations were difficult to assign to individual alleles. The authors suggested that the approach could potentially be extended to other disease states and immunological phenotypes. A later analysis found that most CMV-associated TCR beta chains appeared HLA-restricted, with HLA associations seemingly driven largely by CMV exposure. The earlier analysis of nearly 600 of the donors excluded over 15 rarely observed V segments, including chromosome 9 orphons, because counts were too low. This cohort had only TCR beta chains sequenced, and the lack of alpha or paired-chain data limited which features could be detected. Some IMGT-functional V segments, including TRBV6-2 and TRBV6-3, could not be distinguished by the 87-base-pair reads and were therefore excluded. In both the original and validation cohorts, the classifier was reported to diagnose cytomegalovirus status with high specificity and sensitivity. A cluster of highly shared sequence variants was judged likely to be a technical artifact of the sequencing pipeline. HLA typing was unavailable for some donors at each locus, so association tests used only the typed subset. Linkage disequilibrium might explain the correlated functional status among segregating V segments, but an unknown experimental factor could not be excluded. A further reported finding was that TCR beta sequences accurately predicted the HLA-A and HLA-B alleles for most subjects in the first cohort. The only immune exposure information available for the cohort was CMV serostatus. In a later analysis, several top co-occurrence clusters were reported to appear linked to parvovirus B19, influenza, CMV and Epstein-Barr virus. In a later genetic analysis, fewer N-insertions in productive TCRs were reported among donors in an Asian-associated ancestry cluster than the approximately 710-donor mean. In an earlier analysis of around 600 of the donors, most TCR beta V segments appeared in productive rearrangements about 87% or about 30% of the time, broadly matching IMGT annotations. Three of the identified cytomegalovirus-associated TCR beta chains were confirmed in vitro to be specific for cytomegalovirus antigens. Compared with equally common non-associated chains, HLA-associated TCR beta chains in a later analysis were more clonally expanded and had lower generation probabilities. A total of 164 TCR beta chains were listed by the study as associated with cytomegalovirus.

The origin of this receptor is a woman aged 35 to 49 in good health and CMV-seronegative. Sequencing was performed on PBMCs. Here the chain combines TRBV19 and TRBJ1-6; no D segment can be confidently identified. The CDR3 amino acid sequence is: CASNPQGGRDLHF. At the DNA level, the sequence is TGTGCCAGTAATCCCCAAGGAGGGAGGGACCTCCACTTT.